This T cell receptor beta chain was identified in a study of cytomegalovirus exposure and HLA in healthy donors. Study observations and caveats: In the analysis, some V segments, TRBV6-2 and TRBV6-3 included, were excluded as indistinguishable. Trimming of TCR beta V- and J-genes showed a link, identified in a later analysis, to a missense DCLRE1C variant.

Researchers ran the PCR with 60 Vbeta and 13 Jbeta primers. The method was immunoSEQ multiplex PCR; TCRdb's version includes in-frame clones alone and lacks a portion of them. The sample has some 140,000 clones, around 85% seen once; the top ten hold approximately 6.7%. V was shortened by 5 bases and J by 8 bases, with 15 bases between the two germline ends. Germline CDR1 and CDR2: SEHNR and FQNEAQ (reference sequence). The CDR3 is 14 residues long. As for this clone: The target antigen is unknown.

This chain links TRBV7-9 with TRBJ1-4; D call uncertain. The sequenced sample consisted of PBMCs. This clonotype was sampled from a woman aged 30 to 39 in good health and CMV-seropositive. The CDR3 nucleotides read TGTGCCAGCAGCCCTACACTAGATTCCGAAAAACTGTTTTTT. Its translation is CASSPTLDSEKLFF.